This entry concerns a single T cell receptor beta chain. Its antigen remains unidentified. The entry originates in a study of T cell responses to AZD1222 COVID-19 vaccine. Researchers grouped second doses given at about 4 or about 12 weeks into one pool. Findings and limits, study-wide: Close to half of all spike-specific TCRs reportedly target regions of the variants that are unmutated. Increased Spike-specific TCR breadth and depth were observed after two AZD1222 doses. At baseline, just five to seven AZD1222 recipients tested seropositive.

CDR3 length: 17 residues. Germline V CDR1 and CDR2: MDHEN, SYDVKM. With 8 bases removed from V and 0 bases from J, the gap between germline ends came to 20 bases. Generated by immunoSEQ multiplex PCR, the TCRdb table keeps only in-frame clones and is missing some. The sample consists of roughly 150,000 clones, roughly 88% of them appearing once. Specimen: peripheral blood, collected 28 days after the second AZD1222 dose. The origin of this receptor is an adult who received the AZD1222 COVID-19 vaccine. J is TRBJ1-5 and V is TRBV28; D is possibly TRBD1 (6 bases). The CDR3 DNA sequence: TGTGCCAGCGGCCAACAGGGATTCGGGGATAGCAATCAGCCCCAGCATTTT. Translating gives CASGQQGFGDSNQPQHF.